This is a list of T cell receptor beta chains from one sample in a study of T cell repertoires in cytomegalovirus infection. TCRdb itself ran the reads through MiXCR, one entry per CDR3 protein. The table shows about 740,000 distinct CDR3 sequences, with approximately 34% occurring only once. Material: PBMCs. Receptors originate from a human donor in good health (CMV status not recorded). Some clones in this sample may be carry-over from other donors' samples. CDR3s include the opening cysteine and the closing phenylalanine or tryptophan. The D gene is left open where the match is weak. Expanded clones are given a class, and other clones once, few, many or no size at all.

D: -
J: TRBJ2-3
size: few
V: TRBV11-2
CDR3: CASSAESRQTDTQYF
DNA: TGTGCCAGCAGCGCCGAGTCACGACAGACAGATACGCAGTATTTT

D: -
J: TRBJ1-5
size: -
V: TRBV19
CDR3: CASQIGVYQPQHF
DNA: TGTGCCAGTCAGATCGGGGTTTATCAGCCCCAGCATTTT

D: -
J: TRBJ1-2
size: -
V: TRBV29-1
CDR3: CSVPTGGDYGYTF
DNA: TGCAGCGTGCCCACCGGTGGAGACTATGGCTACACCTTC

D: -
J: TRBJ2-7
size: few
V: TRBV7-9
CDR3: CASSLAAGTHYEQYF
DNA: TGTGCCAGCAGCTTGGCGGCCGGGACGCACTACGAGCAGTACTTC

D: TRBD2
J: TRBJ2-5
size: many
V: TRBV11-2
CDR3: CASSPPPSSGRETQYF
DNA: TGTGCCAGCAGCCCTCCCCCTTCGAGCGGGAGAGAGACCCAGTACTTC

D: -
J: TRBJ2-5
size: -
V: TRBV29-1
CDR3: CSVDWDWGEYQETQYF
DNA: TGCAGCGTTGATTGGGACTGGGGGGAGTACCAAGAGACCCAGTACTTC

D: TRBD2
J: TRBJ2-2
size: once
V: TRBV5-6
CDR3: CASSFPGLADTGKLFF
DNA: TGTGCCAGCAGCTTCCCCGGACTAGCGGACACCGGGAAGCTGTTTTTT

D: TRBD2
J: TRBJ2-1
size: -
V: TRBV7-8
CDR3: CASSLVRTSGRPTYNEQFF
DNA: TGTGCCAGCAGCTTAGTCCGGACTAGCGGGAGGCCGACCTACAATGAGCAGTTCTTC

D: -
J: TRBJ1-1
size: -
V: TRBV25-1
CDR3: CASTADSNTEAFF
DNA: TGTGCCAGCACCGCGGATTCTAACACTGAAGCTTTCTTT

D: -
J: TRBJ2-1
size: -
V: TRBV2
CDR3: CASSDYRPAGNGQFF
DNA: TGTGCCAGCAGTGATTATCGGCCGGCTGGCAATGGGCAGTTCTTC

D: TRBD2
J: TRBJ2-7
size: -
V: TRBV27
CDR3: CASFGPTVGTSGRRIAYEQYF
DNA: TGTGCCAGCTTTGGTCCGACCGTTGGGACTAGCGGGAGACGCATCGCCTACGAGCAGTACTTC

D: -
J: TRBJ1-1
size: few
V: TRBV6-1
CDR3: CASSERPWNTEAFF
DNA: TGTGCCAGCAGTGAGAGACCCTGGAACACTGAAGCTTTCTTT

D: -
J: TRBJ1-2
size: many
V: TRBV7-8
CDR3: CASSLVAGNYGYTF
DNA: TGTGCCAGCAGCTTAGTGGCGGGGAACTATGGCTACACCTTC